This TCR beta chain was obtained from a study of shared clonotypes between healthy human individuals. Study-level points and caveats: Memory subsets generally showed smaller estimated richness than naive subsets did. Among non-shared clonotypes, generation probabilities were lower than among those shared by all four donors. For naive CD4 cells, roughly 4.8% of clonotypes were shared across a handful of donors.

Libraries were prepared by immunoSEQ multiplex PCR; TCRdb keeps only in-frame clonotypes and omits some of them. The sample lists under 2,500,000 clones; under 97% were seen once. CDR1 and CDR2 (germline): MDHEN, SYDVKM. Trimming left V 2 bases short and J 6 bases short, with 13 bases between. The CDR3 runs to 14 residues. Notes on this clone: What it recognizes is unknown.

The sequence was obtained from a young man in good health. The sequencing input was naive CD4+ T cells sorted from blood. Subset described: CD45RA+ positively selected. The chain links TRBV28 to TRBJ1-1, with D uncertain. The CDR3 sequence: CASSLTPRWPEAFF. The CDR3 nucleotides read TGTGCCAGCAGTTTAACCCCGCGGTGGCCTGAAGCTTTCTTT.